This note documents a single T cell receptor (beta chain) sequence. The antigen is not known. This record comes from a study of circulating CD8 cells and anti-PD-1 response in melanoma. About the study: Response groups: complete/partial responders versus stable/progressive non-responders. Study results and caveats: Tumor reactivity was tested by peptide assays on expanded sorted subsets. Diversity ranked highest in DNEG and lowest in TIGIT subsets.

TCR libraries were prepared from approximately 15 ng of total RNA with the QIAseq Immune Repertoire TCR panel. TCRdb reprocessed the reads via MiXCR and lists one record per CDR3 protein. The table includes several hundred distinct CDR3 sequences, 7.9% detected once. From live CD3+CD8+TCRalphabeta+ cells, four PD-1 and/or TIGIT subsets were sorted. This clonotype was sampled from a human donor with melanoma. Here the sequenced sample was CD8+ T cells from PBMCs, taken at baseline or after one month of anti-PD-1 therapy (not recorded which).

The CDR3 DNA follows: TGCAGTGCTAGAGATGAACTAGCCTACGAGCAGTACTTC. Residues: CSARDELAYEQYF. The rearrangement joins TRBV20-1 to TRBJ2-7; D perhaps matches TRBD2 (5 bases). The CDR3 loop spans 13 amino acids. CDR1 is DFQATT and CDR2 is SNEGSKA in the germline V gene (reference sequence). Trimming shortened V by 0 bases and J by 2 bases, and 8 bases separated the two germline ends.